What follows are 14 T cell receptor beta chains derived from one specimen sequenced in a study of T cell responses to AZD1222 COVID-19 vaccine. The method was immunoSEQ multiplex PCR; TCRdb's version includes in-frame clones alone and lacks a portion of them. The sample has around 110,000 clones; roughly 87% are singletons. The source material was peripheral blood, sampled on day 0 of AZD1222 vaccination. The origin of the receptors is an adult in good health.

The DNA of the CDR3 is TGTGCCAGCAGTAAGGACAGGGCCAAAAACATTCAGTACTTC. Translated: CASSKDRAKNIQYF. This chain links TRBV6-5 with TRBJ2-4, with 7 positions matching TRBD1. This CDR3 spans 14 amino acids. Looked up from germline, CDR1 is MNHEY and CDR2 is SVGAGI. Germline trimming cut 5 bases from V and 1 base from J; bases unmatched to any gene: 2.

This sequence joins TRBV5-1 and TRBJ1-2; D is possibly TRBD1 (5 bases). The germline gives CDR1 SGHRS, CDR2 YFSETQ. The CDR3 totals 16 residues. Trimming removed 4 bases at V and 6 bases at J, with 22 bases between. The CDR3 DNA is TGCGCCAGCAGCCCGAGGCCGGGGGATTTCTCGAATGGCTACACCTTC. Translated: CASSPRPGDFSNGYTF.

The rearrangement uses TRBV7-9 and TRBJ2-1, with D perhaps matching TRBD2 (5 bases). The ends were cut back, 6 bases at V and 2 bases at J, with 14 bases in the middle. The CDR3 extends over 15 amino acids. Germline V gives CDR1 SEHNR, CDR2 FQNEAQ (reference sequence). CDR3 bases: TGTGCCAGCAGACGACACGAGGGCCCCTACAATGAGCAGTTCTTC. Its translation: CASRRHEGPYNEQFF.

This chain joins TRBV3-1 (or the pseudogene TRBV3-2) and TRBJ1-2; D not certain. The CDR3 covers 14 residues. Germline lookup yields CDR1 LGHDT and CDR2 YNNKEL (reference sequence). Trimming took 4 bases from V and 8 from J, leaving 17 bases between them. CDR3 region: CASSLPGAMEGYTF. In DNA, the CDR3 is TGTGCCAGCAGCCTCCCGGGCGCGATGGAGGGCTACACCTTC.

J is TRBJ2-7 and V is TRBV14, with D tentatively TRBD1 (5 bases). Germline CDR1 reads SGHDN; CDR2 reads FVKESK. This CDR3 contains 14 residues. V was cut by 1 base and J by 2 bases, with 9 bases left in between. Written as DNA, the CDR3 is TGTGCCAGCAGCCAAGGCAGGGCTACCTACGAGCAGTACTTC. The encoded protein is CASSQGRATYEQYF. Based on the CDR3 plus reference TRBV14 and TRBJ2-7, the full variable domain is EAGVTQFPSHSVIEKGQTVTLRCDPISGHDNLYWYRRVMGKEIKFLLHFVKESKQDESGMPNNRFLAERTGGTYSTLKVQPAELEDSGVYFCASSQGRATYEQYFGPGTRLTVT.

The chain carries TRBV5-8 and TRBJ2-4; 7 nucleotides align to TRBD2. The CDR3 extends over 18 amino acids. V lost 3 bases, J lost 1 base, and 13 bases stayed unmatched. CDR1 is SGHTS and CDR2 is YDEGEE in the germline V gene. The CDR3 nucleotides are TGTGCCAGCAGCTCCATATGGGAGGGGATCGAGGCCAAAAACATTCAGTACTTC. Translating gives CASSSIWEGIEAKNIQYF.

V usage is TRBV2 and J usage is TRBJ1-1, with TRBD1 matching over 7 bases. The V gene end was trimmed by 7 bases and the J gene end by 0 bases; junction bases not matched to a gene: 11. This CDR3 has 16 residues. Germline V gene sequence: CDR1 SNHLY, CDR2 FYNNEI. CDR3 in DNA: TGTGCCAGCACTCAAGGTAGGACAGGATTGAACACTGAAGCTTTCTTT. Translated: CASTQGRTGLNTEAFF.

The CDR3 reads CASKALAGEAWGNEQFF. The DNA of the CDR3 is TGTGCCTCCAAGGCACTAGCGGGAGAGGCCTGGGGGAATGAGCAGTTCTTC. The chain couples TRBV10-3 to TRBJ2-1; 11 nucleotides agree with TRBD2. Germline V gene lookup returns CDR1 ENHRY and CDR2 SYGVKD. V trimming: 11 bases; J trimming: 7 bases; junction bases outside the gene matches: 19. The CDR3 is 17 residues long.

This rearrangement joins TRBV9 to TRBJ2-7; no firm D call. With 4 bases removed from V and 4 bases from J, the gap between germline ends came to 12 bases. The germline V gene has CDR1 SGDLS and CDR2 YYNGEE. The CDR3 sequence is 13 residues long. The CDR3 DNA follows: TGTGCCAGCAGCCCCCAAGACCTGTACGAGCAGTACTTC. This sequence encodes CASSPQDLYEQYF. The full variable domain, rest sourced from reference TRBV9 and TRBJ2-7, is DSGVTQTPKHLITATGQRVTLRCSPRSGDLSVYWYQQSLDQGLQFLIQYYNGEERAKGNILERFSAQQFPDLHSELNLSSLELGDSALYFCASSPQDLYEQYFGPGTRLTVT.

V and J are TRBV7-7 and TRBJ2-6, with D perhaps given as TRBD1 or TRBD2 (5 bases each). With 5 bases removed from V and 4 bases from J, the gap between germline ends came to 24 bases. Germline V gene lookup returns CDR1 SSHAT and CDR2 FNYEAQ (reference sequence). CDR3 length: 19 residues. CDR3 DNA: TGTGCCAGCAGCCCTGGGTACCGGGACCCCAGGTTGGGGGCCAACGTCCTGACTTTC. As protein: CASSPGYRDPRLGANVLTF.

This clone was counted only a few times. This chain connects TRBV19 to TRBJ1-1; D unclear. CDR1 is LNHDA, CDR2 SQIVND, per germline (reference sequence). The CDR3 is 14 amino acids. Trimming pared 9 bases from V and 0 bases from J, leaving 14 bases between. The CDR3 loop reads CASITGSMNTEAFF. CDR3 bases: TGTGCCAGCATAACTGGGAGCATGAACACTGAAGCTTTCTTT.

This chain links TRBV9 with TRBJ1-4; no firm D call. This CDR3 is 13 amino acids long. Germline CDR1 is SGDLS and CDR2 is YYNGEE. The ends were cut back, 4 bases at V and 0 bases at J, with 4 bases in the middle. As DNA, the CDR3 is TGTGCCAGCAGCCAAGCAACTAATGAAAAACTGTTTTTT. Translated: CASSQATNEKLFF.

This sequence joins TRBV6-5 and TRBJ2-7; no clear D gene. The CDR3 is made up of 14 amino acids. Trimming took 5 bases from V and 2 from J, leaving 13 bases between them. Germline loops: CDR1 MNHEY, CDR2 SVGAGI. The CDR3 DNA reads as TGTGCCAGCAGTCCGCGGACCACCGCCTACGAGCAGTACTTC. This translates into CASSPRTTAYEQYF.

V usage is TRBV19 and J usage is TRBJ1-1, with 8 bases fitting TRBD1. CDR3 size: 17 residues. V trimming: 4 bases; J trimming: 5 bases; junction bases outside the gene matches: 15. From germline, CDR1 is LNHDA and CDR2 SQIVND (reference sequence). CDR3 loop: CASSRTWAGDRNTEAFF. The CDR3 DNA reads TGTGCCAGTAGTAGAACTTGGGCAGGGGACAGGAATACTGAAGCTTTCTTT.